These T cell receptor beta chains were read from a single sample in a study of human thymus T cells. The protocol was immunoSEQ multiplex PCR, while the TCRdb copy is restricted to in-frame clones and leaves out a portion. The sample consists of fewer than 55,000 clones, 94% of them appearing once. Sequencing was done on a sample of blood. All receptors derive from a boy younger than two with a congenital heart defect but otherwise immunologically healthy. The CDR3 runs from the conserved cysteine through the conserved F or W. Each record gives: CDR3 DNA, CDR3 protein, V gene, D gene, J gene, clone size. The D gene is left open where the match is weak. Some rows have no size entry. The others give once, few or many, or a class for an expanded clone.

DNA: TGTGCCAGTACTCCTGACAGGGGATGGAATGGCTACACCTTC
CDR3: CASTPDRGWNGYTF
V: TRBV19
D: TRBD1
J: TRBJ1-2
size: NA

DNA: TGTGCCAGCAGTTTCGTAGGGCGACGGACTGAAGCTTTCTTT
CDR3: CASSFVGRRTEAFF
V: TRBV28
D: NA
J: TRBJ1-1
size: NA

DNA: TGTGCCAGCAGCCTTAGAGGGGACAGGGCCTACGAGCAGTACTTC
CDR3: CASSLRGDRAYEQYF
V: TRBV9
D: TRBD1
J: TRBJ2-7
size: NA

DNA: TGTGCCAGCAGTGAATCCTGGACAGGGAATACTCGAAGCACTGAAGCTTTCTTT
CDR3: CASSESWTGNTRSTEAFF
V: TRBV2
D: TRBD1
J: TRBJ1-1
size: NA

DNA: TGTGCCAGCAGATATCAATGGGCTAGCGGGGTCAATGAGCAGTTCTTC
CDR3: CASRYQWASGVNEQFF
V: TRBV28
D: TRBD2
J: TRBJ2-1
size: NA

DNA: TGTGCCAGCAGTCGGAGGAGTAATTCACCCCTCCACTTT
CDR3: CASSRRSNSPLHF
V: TRBV27
D: NA
J: TRBJ1-6
size: few

DNA: TGTGCCAGCCGGACAGGGGGCGAAGAGACCCAGTACTTC
CDR3: CASRTGGEETQYF
V: TRBV10-3
D: TRBD1
J: TRBJ2-5
size: NA

DNA: TGTGCCAGCAGCTTAGGGACTAGCGCTAACGAGCAGTACTTC
CDR3: CASSLGTSANEQYF
V: TRBV13
D: TRBD2
J: TRBJ2-7
size: NA

DNA: TGTGCCAGTAGTATCTTTATAACAGGGGGCAACTATGGCTACACCTTC
CDR3: CASSIFITGGNYGYTF
V: TRBV19
D: TRBD1
J: TRBJ1-2
size: NA

DNA: TGCGCCAGCAGCTTACTAGCGGGGGCAGGAGAGACCCAGTACTTC
CDR3: CASSLLAGAGETQYF
V: TRBV5-1
D: TRBD2
J: TRBJ2-5
size: NA

DNA: TGCGCCAGCAGCCAAGTGGGACTAGCGGGTGTGACAGATACGCAGTATTTT
CDR3: CASSQVGLAGVTDTQYF
V: TRBV4-3
D: TRBD2
J: TRBJ2-3
size: NA

DNA: TGTGCCAGCAGCTACCGGGACGAGCAGTACTTC
CDR3: CASSYRDEQYF
V: TRBV6-1
D: NA
J: TRBJ2-7
size: NA

DNA: TGTGCCAGCAGCCCTCCGGGACAAATATACAATGAGCAGTTCTTC
CDR3: CASSPPGQIYNEQFF
V: TRBV7-9
D: NA
J: TRBJ2-1
size: NA

DNA: TGTGCCAGCAGTTTAAAAAGGGACAGGGAGATTATGAACACTGAAGCTTTCTTT
CDR3: CASSLKRDREIMNTEAFF
V: TRBV27
D: TRBD1
J: TRBJ1-1
size: NA

DNA: TGCGCCAGCAGCTTGGGGGCGGGCTCCTACGAGCAGTACTTC
CDR3: CASSLGAGSYEQYF
V: TRBV5-1
D: NA
J: TRBJ2-7
size: NA

DNA: TGTGCCAGCAGCTTGTCTCAAGGGGCGGGACAGACCCAGTACTTC
CDR3: CASSLSQGAGQTQYF
V: TRBV5-8
D: NA
J: TRBJ2-5
size: NA

DNA: TGTGCCAGCAGTTATAGCGGGGGCCAGTGGGATGAGCAGTTCTTC
CDR3: CASSYSGGQWDEQFF
V: TRBV6-6
D: TRBD2
J: TRBJ2-1
size: NA

DNA: TGTGCCAGCAGCGACGTTGGGGTCGGGAACTATGGCTACACCTTC
CDR3: CASSDVGVGNYGYTF
V: TRBV9
D: NA
J: TRBJ1-2
size: NA

DNA: TGTGCCAGCAGTTCGAGGGGTGAAGATTCACCCCTCCACTTT
CDR3: CASSSRGEDSPLHF
V: TRBV27
D: NA
J: TRBJ1-6
size: NA

DNA: TGTGCCAGCAGCTCTCGGACTAGCGGGGGGGATGGGGAGCAGTACTTC
CDR3: CASSSRTSGGDGEQYF
V: TRBV7-2
D: TRBD2
J: TRBJ2-7
size: NA

DNA: TGTGCCAGCAGCCAGGAGGGACGGACACATTCACCCCTCCACTTT
CDR3: CASSQEGRTHSPLHF
V: TRBV4-2
D: NA
J: TRBJ1-6
size: NA

DNA: TGTGCCAGCAGCTTAGAAGGGGTAGGCTACGAGCAGTACTTC
CDR3: CASSLEGVGYEQYF
V: TRBV7-9
D: NA
J: TRBJ2-7
size: NA

DNA: TGCGCCAGCAGCTTGGCCATGGAGACCCAGTACTTC
CDR3: CASSLAMETQYF
V: TRBV5-1
D: NA
J: TRBJ2-5
size: NA

DNA: TGTGCCAGCATTTACCGGGACTGTCTAAACCATGAGCAGTTCTTC
CDR3: CASIYRDCLNHEQFF
V: TRBV9
D: NA
J: TRBJ2-1
size: NA

DNA: TGTGCCAGTTGGGACAGGGGGCGATCCAATGGCTACACCTTC
CDR3: CASWDRGRSNGYTF
V: TRBV19
D: TRBD1
J: TRBJ1-2
size: NA

DNA: TGTGCCAGCAGCCCGATAGCGGGGGGGCCGGAAGAGACCCAGTACTTC
CDR3: CASSPIAGGPEETQYF
V: TRBV9
D: TRBD2
J: TRBJ2-5
size: NA